These 20 T cell receptor beta chains were all obtained from the same sample, sequenced in a study of response to subunit inactivated influenza vaccine. TCRdb fed the RT-PCR reads into MiXCR, producing one record per CDR3 protein. The sample has under 550,000 distinct CDR3 sequences, approximately 7.2% seen once. Sample: PBMCs from blood, taken around 25 months after vaccination. These receptors were obtained from a man aged 45 to 70 who received an inactivated influenza vaccine.

There are many counts of this clonotype. The V call is TRBV12-3 or TRBV12-4, the J call TRBJ1-1; 11 bases match TRBD1. V lost 0 bases to trimming and J lost 4 bases; unmatched junction nucleotides: 10. CDR3 size: 18 residues. The CDR3 coding sequence is TGTGCCAGCAGTTTAGCGAGATCCTGGACAGGGGGCCCCACTGAAGCTTTCTTT. It specifies CASSLARSWTGGPTEAFF.

The V call is TRBV7-2, the J call TRBJ2-1, with 10 bases aligning to TRBD2. The CDR3 runs to 15 residues. Trimming took 5 bases from V and 8 from J; bases not matched to a gene: 9. Germline V gene sequence: CDR1 SGHTA, CDR2 FQGNSA. CDR3 nucleotides: TGTGCCAGCAGCCTAGTTAGCGGGGGGAGCGATGAGCAGTTCTTC. Encoded protein: CASSLVSGGSDEQFF.

This clonotype came up many times. The chain combines TRBV11-2 with TRBJ2-3, with D perhaps TRBD1 or TRBD2 (6 bases each). Germline-derived CDR1 and CDR2 are SGHAT and FQNNGV. The CDR3 runs 16 residues. Trimming took off 1 base at V and 4 bases at J, with 15 bases between the two ends. The CDR3 protein is CASSLGANREADTQYF. The DNA of the CDR3 is TGTGCCAGCAGCTTAGGGGCTAACAGGGAGGCAGATACGCAGTATTTT.

This clonotype was counted at least ten times. This chain links TRBV5-1 with TRBJ2-7; D is tentatively TRBD1 or TRBD2 (6 bases each). CDR1 and CDR2 from the germline V gene are SGHRS and YFSETQ. The CDR3 runs 14 residues. V was clipped by 4 bases and J by 4 bases, with 15 bases between them. The CDR3 is CASSPQGTGYEQYF. The DNA for the CDR3 is TGCGCCAGCAGCCCCCAGGGGACTGGATACGAGCAGTACTTC.

This clonotype was counted many times. This chain joins TRBV6-2 or TRBV6-3 and TRBJ2-1; D remains unclear. V gave up 8 bases and J gave up 0 bases, with 17 bases separating them. This CDR3 region has 16 residues. The germline V gene has CDR1 MNHEY and CDR2 SVGEGT. Here the CDR3 DNA reads TGTGCCAGCTCCGAGTCCGCAGCACGCTCCTACAATGAGCAGTTCTTC. This sequence encodes CASSESAARSYNEQFF.

This clonotype was detected many times. CDR3 nucleotides: TGCGCCAGCAGAGTTTTAGCGGGAGGAGGCGTCACCGGGGAGCTGTTTTTT. Translated, it gives CASRVLAGGGVTGELFF. The chain couples TRBV10-2 to TRBJ2-2; 10 bases are a match to TRBD2. This CDR3 region has 17 residues. Germline CDR1 WSHSY, CDR2 SAAADI. V lost 6 bases to trimming and J lost 4 bases; unmatched junction nucleotides: 11.

The rearrangement joins TRBV11-2 to TRBJ2-7; D gene ambiguous. CDR3 length: 14 amino acids. Germline loops: CDR1 SGHAT, CDR2 FQNNGV. V was shortened by 1 base and J by 2 bases, with 9 bases between the two germline ends. The CDR3 loop reads CASSLGGNPYEQYF. The CDR3 DNA is TGTGCCAGCAGCTTAGGCGGTAATCCCTACGAGCAGTACTTC.

This clonotype was seen repeatedly, ten times or more. The chain is built from TRBV25-1 and TRBJ1-6; tentatively, D is TRBD1 (5 bases). The CDR3 is made up of 14 amino acids. Trimming took 4 bases from V and 13 from J, leaving 17 bases between them. CDR1 and CDR2 (germline): MGHDK, SYGVNS. The CDR3 sequence: CASSAGLTSGPLHF. CDR3 nucleotide sequence: TGTGCCAGCAGTGCGGGGCTGACCTCGGGGCCCCTCCACTTT. The entire variable domain, with the rest obtained from reference TRBV25-1 and TRBJ1-6, is as follows: EADIYQTPRYLVIGTGKKITLECSQTMGHDKMYWYQQDPGMELHLIHYSYGVNSTEKGDLSSESTVSRIRTEHFPLTLESARPSHTSQYLCASSAGLTSGPLHFGNGTRLTVT.

The rearrangement links TRBV29-1 to TRBJ1-2; no clear D. CDR3 length equals 13 residues. Germline assignment: CDR1 SQVTM and CDR2 ANQGSEA. Trimming cost V 6 bases and J 6 bases, with 17 bases left between them. CDR3 protein: CSVGLPVGNGYTF. In nucleotides, the CDR3 is TGCAGCGTCGGGCTGCCAGTGGGCAATGGCTACACCTTC.

The rearrangement joins TRBV6-7 to TRBJ2-3; the match to TRBD2 covers 7 bases. TRBV6-7 is classed as an ORF, of uncertain function. The CDR3 spans 16 residues. DNA of the CDR3: TGTGCTGAGGCTCCGGGTTGCGGGGGAAGCACAGATACGCAGTATTTT. It translates to CAEAPGCGGSTDTQYF.

The rearrangement uses TRBV4-1 and TRBJ1-2; no definite D call. Per the germline V gene, CDR1 is MGHRA and CDR2 is YSYEKL. There are 14 residues in the CDR3. Deletions cut 1 base from V and 3 bases from J, with 9 bases between. The CDR3 coding sequence is TGCGCCAGCAGCCAAGTCAAGGGTGACTATGGCTACACCTTC. This codes for CASSQVKGDYGYTF.

V is TRBV6-4 and J is TRBJ2-5; D unresolved. The CDR3 is 13 residues long. The germline V gene encodes CDR1 MRHNA and CDR2 SNTAGT. V lost 5 bases to trimming and J lost 7 bases, with 14 bases between them. CDR3 nucleotide sequence: TGTGCCAGCAGTCCAGAGACGAGTGGGACCCAGTACTTC. Translation: CASSPETSGTQYF.

This clonotype occurred a few times. CDR3 DNA sequence: TGTGCCAGCAGTTTGCCCCAGACAGGCAATCAGCCCCAGCATTTT. Translating it yields CASSLPQTGNQPQHF. This chain links TRBV12-3 or TRBV12-4 with TRBJ1-5; D might be TRBD1 (5 bases). V lost 3 bases, J lost 2 bases, and 11 bases lay in between. The CDR3 sequence is 15 residues long.

This clonotype was seen only a few times. The rearrangement uses TRBV5-6 and TRBJ1-1; D gene uncertain. The CDR3 runs 15 residues. The germline V gene encodes CDR1 SGHDT and CDR2 YYEEEE. The V and J ends lost 7 bases and 0 bases respectively, with 16 bases between them. CDR3 nucleotides: TGTGCCAGCGCCCCCGCAGGCGGAATGAACACTGAAGCTTTCTTT. The encoded protein is CASAPAGGMNTEAFF.

This chain connects TRBV20-1 to TRBJ2-3, with 12 bases that match TRBD2. V was pared by 6 bases and J by 3 bases, with 7 bases of the junction left unmatched. CDR1 and CDR2 (germline): DFQATT, SNEGSKA (reference sequence). The CDR3 is 15 amino acids. The CDR3 region has the DNA TGCAGTGCAAACTCAGGACTAGCGGGGACAGATACGCAGTATTTT. It is translated as CSANSGLAGTDTQYF.

This chain joins TRBV3-1 and TRBJ2-7; possibly TRBD2 for D (5 bases). This CDR3 is 16 amino acids long. Germline assignment: CDR1 LGHDT and CDR2 YNNKEL (reference sequence). V was trimmed by 1 base and J by 4 bases, leaving 17 bases between them. The CDR3 loop reads CASSQGVDGITYEQYF. The CDR3 DNA reads as TGTGCCAGCAGCCAAGGGGTCGACGGGATAACGTACGAGCAGTACTTC.

V and J are TRBV6-2 or TRBV6-3 and TRBJ2-1; 13 bases match TRBD2. From germline, CDR1 is MNHEY and CDR2 SVGEGT. The V segment lost 7 bases and the J segment 9 bases; nucleotides outside the gene matches: 3. The CDR3 is 13 residues long. The CDR3 reads CASTTSGRGEQFF. The CDR3 DNA follows: TGTGCCAGCACCACTAGCGGGAGGGGTGAGCAGTTCTTC.

This clonotype turned up a few times. The chain uses TRBV5-4 and TRBJ2-2; D is unresolved. The CDR3 sequence is 13 residues long. The germline gives CDR1 SGHNT, CDR2 YYREEE (reference sequence). V was trimmed by 4 bases and J by 3 bases, leaving 7 bases between them. The CDR3 nucleotides read TGTGCCAGCAGCCGCCCGGACACCGGGGAGCTGTTTTTT. This gives the protein CASSRPDTGELFF. The variable domain in full, with the rest retrieved from reference TRBV5-4 and TRBJ2-2, is ETGVTQSPTHLIKTRGQQVTLRCSSQSGHNTVSWYQQALGQGPQFIFQYYREEENGRGNFPPRFSGLQFPNYSSELNVNALELDDSALYLCASSRPDTGELFFGEGSRLTVL.

This clonotype was counted only a few times. The chain uses TRBV4-3 and TRBJ1-2, with 8 bases fitting TRBD1. Looked up from germline, CDR1 is LGHNA and CDR2 is YSLEER. Losses at the gene ends were 2 bases for V and 5 bases for J; bases not matched to a gene: 7. This CDR3 contains 15 residues. The CDR3 reads CASSQTGGKGYGYTF. CDR3 nucleotides: TGCGCCAGCAGCCAAACAGGGGGAAAAGGGTATGGCTACACCTTC.

This clonotype showed up just a few times. V and J are TRBV10-3 and TRBJ2-7, with 9 bases matching TRBD1. V lost 3 bases, J lost 1 base, and 10 bases stayed unmatched. CDR3 length equals 17 residues. The germline V gene has CDR1 ENHRY and CDR2 SYGVKD. The CDR3 DNA follows: TGTGCCATCAGTGACCGAAGCCGGGACAGGGCTTCCTACGAGCAGTACTTC. Its protein product is CAISDRSRDRASYEQYF.